The T cell receptor (beta chain) under discussion was sequenced for a study of cytomegalovirus exposure and HLA in healthy donors. Notes on the study in general: A later analysis found TCR association rates differed by HLA locus, highest for DRB1 and lowest for HLA-C. Listed as cytomegalovirus-associated were about 160 TCR beta chains. CMV antigen specificity of three CMV-associated chains was confirmed in vitro. Per a later analysis, HLA-associated TCR beta chains showed more clonal expansion than other, equally common TCR beta chains.

PCR involved 60 Vbeta and 13 Jbeta primers. Method: immunoSEQ multiplex PCR; TCRdb's copy keeps in-frame clones and lacks some. The sample has approximately 120,000 clones, approximately 81% seen once; the top ten hold around 2.2%. Comment on this clone: Its antigen is not known.

This TCR was sampled from a woman aged 25 to 39 in good health and CMV-seronegative. The sequencing sample was made of PBMCs.

In DNA form, the CDR3 reads TGTGCCAGCAGCTCCGGGAGAGCCACAGATACGCAGTATTTT. Translating it yields CASSSGRATDTQYF. The chain recombines TRBV11-2 with TRBJ2-3; the D gene is possibly TRBD2 (6 bases). The CDR3 loop spans 14 amino acids. The ends were cut back, 4 bases at V and 2 bases at J, with 10 bases in the middle. Per the germline V gene, CDR1 is SGHAT and CDR2 is FQNNGV.